These T cell receptor beta chains were read from a single sample in a study of low-dose radiotherapy and immunotherapy resistance in tumors. Each CDR3 protein is one row after TCRdb ran MiXCR on the reads. Of under 90,000 distinct CDR3 sequences listed, around a sixth were seen once; the top ten hold less than 1.5%. Specimen: PBMCs, collected after low-dose radiotherapy plus immunotherapy. The receptors here all came from a male donor with prostate cancer. Both conserved end residues are part of each CDR3. D genes are given only for firm matches. Rows give clone size only sometimes, using once, few, many, or a class for an expanded clone.

abundance	d_gene	j_gene	v_gene	CDR3nt	CDR3aa
NA	NA	TRBJ2-3	TRBV30	TGTGCCTGGAGTGTAGGTCCAGGGACCAAAACGCAGTATTTT	CAWSVGPGTKTQYF
NA	NA	TRBJ2-3	TRBV11-2	TGTGCCAGCAGCTTAGTCATTTCACAGGGTTACACAGATACGCAGTATTTT	CASSLVISQGYTDTQYF
many	TRBD1	TRBJ2-7	TRBV28	TGTGCCAGCAGTTCCTCTACAGGGGGTTATGAGCAGTACTTC	CASSSSTGGYEQYF
few	NA	TRBJ1-1	TRBV7-2	TGTGCCAGCAGCTTAGCGGAGGCGCTGGTCACTGAAGCTTTCTTT	CASSLAEALVTEAFF
many	NA	TRBJ1-6	TRBV28	TGTGCCAGCAGTTTCGCCAGTTTTTCACCCCTCCACTTT	CASSFASFSPLHF
many	NA	TRBJ2-5	TRBV10-3	TGTGCCATCAGAGAAGGGGGTAGGCAAGAGACCCAGTACTTC	CAIREGGRQETQYF
NA	TRBD1	TRBJ2-5	TRBV19	TGTGCCAGTAGTCCCGGACAGGGAGGTAGAGAGACCCAGTACTTC	CASSPGQGGRETQYF
many	TRBD1	TRBJ1-1	TRBV14	TGTGCCAGCAGAGAACAGGGGGCTGGCGCAGAAGCTTTCTTT	CASREQGAGAEAFF
many	NA	TRBJ2-7	TRBV7-2	TGTGCCAGCAGCTTAGTCGACAGTCCGGGCTACGAGCAGTACTTC	CASSLVDSPGYEQYF
NA	NA	TRBJ1-1	TRBV6-2/TRBV6-3	TGTGCCAGCGGGAGACAGAATAAGAACACTGAAGCTTTCTTT	CASGRQNKNTEAFF
few	NA	TRBJ2-1	TRBV2	TGTGCCAGCATGGGGGTGGGGACTTCGTACAATGAGCAGTTCTTC	CASMGVGTSYNEQFF
many	TRBD1	TRBJ2-1	TRBV14	TGTGCCAGCAGCCGCACCGGGACAGGGAGTTACAATGAGCAGTTCTTC	CASSRTGTGSYNEQFF
many	TRBD1	TRBJ2-5	TRBV27	TGTGCCAGCAGTTCGGACAGGGGGCTCTTAGAGACCCAGTACTTC	CASSSDRGLLETQYF
many	NA	TRBJ2-2	TRBV14	TGTGCCAGCAGCCAAGTAGCCCACCGGGGGCTGTTTTTT	CASSQVAHRGLFF
many	TRBD1	TRBJ1-1	TRBV2	TGTGCCAGCAGCTCAGGACAGGGAAAGACTGAAGCTTTCTTT	CASSSGQGKTEAFF
few	TRBD2	TRBJ2-3	TRBV7-9	TGTGCCAGCAGCCCCCACGCGGGAGGGGGGGCAGATACGCAGTATTTT	CASSPHAGGGADTQYF
few	TRBD1	TRBJ2-2	TRBV5-5	TGTGCCAGCAGCCGCGCAGGGGGCGCGGGCACCGGGGAGCTGTTTTTT	CASSRAGGAGTGELFF
many	NA	TRBJ2-1	TRBV21-1	TGTGCCAGCAGGCAAAGCAGTCACAGTTTGAGCTCCTACAATGAGCAGTTCTTC	CASRQSSHSLSSYNEQFF
many	TRBD2	TRBJ2-2	TRBV6-6	TGTGCCAGCACTCCCTTCGGGGGGAACGGGGAGCTGTTTTTT	CASTPFGGNGELFF
NA	NA	TRBJ1-2	TRBV20-1	TGCAGTGCTACTAAGACAGAGGACTATGGCTACACCTTC	CSATKTEDYGYTF
NA	TRBD2	TRBJ2-7	TRBV4-3	TGCGCCAGCAGCGTCGGCGGGAGCCTGTACGAGCAGTACTTC	CASSVGGSLYEQYF
many	TRBD2	TRBJ2-3	TRBV10-3	TGTGCCATCAGTGAGGAACTAGCGGGAATCACAGATACGCAGTATTTT	CAISEELAGITDTQYF
NA	NA	TRBJ2-1	TRBV5-1	TGCGCCAGCAGCACCGGCCGGAGCGCGTCCTACAATGAGCAGTTCTTC	CASSTGRSASYNEQFF
many	TRBD1	TRBJ2-2	TRBV4-2	TGTGCCAGCAGCCAAGTAGGGGGCCGGGGCACCGGGGAGCTGTTTTTT	CASSQVGGRGTGELFF
NA	NA	TRBJ2-7	TRBV28	TGTGCCAGCAGTTTAAATCTTCAGGGGCTCTCCTACGAGCAGTACTTC	CASSLNLQGLSYEQYF
NA	NA	TRBJ2-7	TRBV7-2	TGTGCCAGCAGCTTATCGCAGGGGGGTTACGAGCAGTACTTC	CASSLSQGGYEQYF
many	TRBD2	TRBJ2-3	TRBV19	TGTGCCAGTAGTATCAGGGGGCCGGGACTAGCGGGCACCAACACAGATACGCAGTATTTT	CASSIRGPGLAGTNTDTQYF
many	TRBD1	TRBJ1-1	TRBV2	TGTGCCAGCAGGTTCGGGGACAGGGCCCGCGAAGCTTTCTTT	CASRFGDRAREAFF
NA	NA	TRBJ2-3	TRBV28	TGTGCCAGCAGTTTTTTTGGGGGCCGTGGAGATACGCAGTATTTT	CASSFFGGRGDTQYF
many	NA	TRBJ2-5	TRBV28	TGTGCCAGCAGTTCCTTATGGGCTGGGCGGTCAGAGACCCAGTACTTC	CASSSLWAGRSETQYF
many	NA	TRBJ1-6	TRBV27	TGTGCCAGCAGTTTGAGGCAGTATAATTCACCCCTCCACTTT	CASSLRQYNSPLHF
many	NA	TRBJ2-1	TRBV1	TGCACCAGCAGCCTGGGAGATAATGAGCAGTTCTTC	CTSSLGDNEQFF
NA	NA	TRBJ1-2	TRBV26	TGTGCCAGCAGTCCACAGGGGGCGTTTGGCTACACCTTC	CASSPQGAFGYTF
NA	TRBD1	TRBJ2-7	TRBV6-6	TGTGCCAGCAGTAACAGGGGCACCGCCTACGAGCAGTACTTC	CASSNRGTAYEQYF
many	TRBD2	TRBJ2-3	TRBV5-5	TGTGCCAGCAGCTTTGAATCTAGCGGAAAAACAGATACGCAGTATTTT	CASSFESSGKTDTQYF